This is a list of T cell receptor beta chains from one sample in a study of blood T cells in healthy people across ages. TCRdb itself ran the 5' RACE reads through MiXCR, one entry per CDR3 protein. The table shows about 1.4 million distinct CDR3 sequences, with around 59% occurring only once. Material: blood. All receptors derive from a man aged 18-30 years in good health. Each CDR3 is given with its conserved first and last residue. Each record gives: D gene, clone size, V gene, J gene, CDR3 DNA, CDR3 protein. The D gene is left open where the match is weak. Some rows mark clone size as missing; the rest say once, few, many or name a class of expanded clone.

>.|.|TRBV6-5|TRBJ2-7
TGTGCCAGCAGTTACGGGTCCGTTGACTCCTACGAGCAGTACTTC
CASSYGSVDSYEQYF
>TRBD2|.|TRBV5-6|TRBJ2-1
TGTGCCAGCAGCATCAGCGGGGGGCCTTTCAATGAGCAGTTCTTC
CASSISGGPFNEQFF
>TRBD1|.|TRBV7-2|TRBJ1-1
TGTGCCAGCAGCTCGACAGCCGGGACAGTCACTGAAGCTTTCTTT
CASSSTAGTVTEAFF
>TRBD1|few|TRBV6-2/TRBV6-3|TRBJ1-1
TGTGCCAGCGGATTACAGGGGGAGAACACTGAAGCTTTCTTT
CASGLQGENTEAFF
>TRBD2|.|TRBV10-3|TRBJ2-7
TGTGCCATCAGTGCCCTCGGGGGGTTAGGCGAGCAGTACTTC
CAISALGGLGEQYF
>TRBD1|.|TRBV6-1|TRBJ2-5
TGTGCCAGCACCCTAACATCCGGGACAGGGGTCCCCCCAGAGACCCAGTACTTC
CASTLTSGTGVPPETQYF
>.|.|TRBV4-1|TRBJ2-5
TGCGCCAGCAGCCAAGGTAACCTAGGGCAAGAGACCCAGTACTTC
CASSQGNLGQETQYF
>.|.|TRBV9|TRBJ2-1
TGTGCCAGCAGCCCTGGTGTTCTGGAATACAATGAGCAGTTCTTC
CASSPGVLEYNEQFF
>TRBD1|.|TRBV12-5|TRBJ2-3
TGTGCTAGTGGTTCCCAGGGGACAGGCACAGATACACAGTATTTT
CASGSQGTGTDTQYF
>TRBD1|many|TRBV12-3/TRBV12-4|TRBJ1-5
TGCGCCAGCAGCTCTACAGGGGGTAATCAGCCCCAGCATTTT
CASSSTGGNQPQHF
>TRBD1|few|TRBV4-2|TRBJ1-2
TGTGCCAGCAGCCAGGCAGGGGGCCCTAACTATGGCTACACCTTC
CASSQAGGPNYGYTF
>.|.|TRBV18|TRBJ2-5
TGTGCCAGCTCAACCGGACCTGGGATCCGATCGAGGGAGACCCAGTACTTC
CASSTGPGIRSRETQYF
>TRBD1|few|TRBV3-1|TRBJ2-5
TGTGCCAGCAGTCAGACCACAGGGGGCAAAGAGACCCAGTACTTC
CASSQTTGGKETQYF
>.|.|TRBV15|TRBJ2-5
TGTGCCACCAGACGCGCGTTCGGACCTAACCCTGAGACCCAGTACTTC
CATRRAFGPNPETQYF
>.|.|TRBV5-1|TRBJ2-5
TGCGCCAGCTACTCAGGGGGGAAGAGGACCCAGTACTTC
CASYSGGKRTQYF
>.|once|TRBV5-6|TRBJ1-4
TGTGCCAGCAGCTGGAAAGGGAAGATGTTTTTT
CASSWKGKMFF
>.|.|TRBV27|TRBJ2-7
TGTGCCAGCAGTGCCATACGAGTGGACGGACTAATCTACGAGCAGTACTTC
CASSAIRVDGLIYEQYF
>TRBD2|.|TRBV27|TRBJ2-1
TGTGCCAGCAGTTTAAGCACTAGCGGGAGATTGGAGCAGTTCTTC
CASSLSTSGRLEQFF
>.|few|TRBV10-3|TRBJ2-7
TGTGCCATCAGTGAGTCCTTCGGGGTGAGCGGCCGCGAGCAGTACTTC
CAISESFGVSGREQYF
>.|.|TRBV6-1|TRBJ1-5
TGTGCCAGCAGCGGGTCGGGTTTCCAGCAGCCCCAGCATTTT
CASSGSGFQQPQHF
>.|.|TRBV18|TRBJ2-1
TGTGCCAGCTCACCACTATCAGGTAACTCCTACAATGAGCAGTTCTTC
CASSPLSGNSYNEQFF
>.|few|TRBV7-9|TRBJ2-7
TGTGCCAGCAGCGTAACAGTTAGCGCCTACGAGCAGTACTTC
CASSVTVSAYEQYF
>.|.|TRBV7-2|TRBJ1-2
TGTGCCAGCAGCCTACGCCCCGGGGGGAGCTATGGCTACACCTTC
CASSLRPGGSYGYTF